The TCR beta chain described here comes from a study of cytotoxic CD8 clonotypes in ibrutinib-treated CLL. About the research overall: There were over nine relapsed/refractory patients and some 15 treatment-naive patients, and around 17 were IGHV unmutated. Following treatment for a median roughly twelve months, range 6 to 36, response samples were then taken.

Method: immunoSEQ multiplex PCR; TCRdb's copy keeps in-frame clones and lacks some. The profile shows roughly 200,000 clones, roughly 65% of them singletons. TCR beta libraries used approximately 2 micrograms of genomic DNA from cryopreserved PBMCs. The CDR3 extends over 16 amino acids. The germline gives CDR1 GTSNPN, CDR2 SVGIG (reference sequence). V lost 2 bases, J lost 1 base, and 6 bases stayed unmatched. The chain joins TRBV30 to TRBJ2-3; 10 nucleotides match TRBD2. Sequencing used PBMCs, obtained after 12 months of ibrutinib treatment. The clonotype originates from a human donor with chronic lymphocytic leukemia. The CDR3 coding sequence is TGTGCCTGGAGTAACAAGCGGGGGGGCGGCACAGATACGCAGTATTTT. This gives the protein CAWSNKRGGGTDTQYF. Variable domain in full (rest from reference TRBV30 and TRBJ2-3): SQTIHQWPATLVQPVGSPLSLECTVEGTSNPNLYWYRQAAGRGLQLLFYSVGIGQISSEVPQNLSASRPQDRQFILSSKKLLLSDSGFYLCAWSNKRGGGTDTQYFGPGTRLTVL.